Described below is a single T cell receptor beta chain sequence and its context. Its antigen is as yet unknown. These data belong to a study of vaccination and CD4 T cells after COVID-19. At the level of the study: The stimulating agents, overlapping spike peptides, came from SARS-CoV-2, HCoV-NL63, HCoV-OC43 and HCoV-229E. Study results and limitations: Convalescent patients had a median roughly 86% of reactive clones appearing only post-vaccination. Spike mono-reactivity held for 304 of 307 vaccine-specific clones in convalescent patients.

The treatment here: roughly 11-day PBMC culture with coronavirus spike peptide pools or control peptides (ViraFEST assay). PCR-confirmed positives ranged from March to December 2020, preceding US Alpha, Beta and Delta variants. Scientists ran DNA taken from cultured CD4+ T cells through the Oncomine TCR Beta short-read assay for sequencing. TCRdb processed the PCR reads anew with MiXCR; each CDR3 protein has one entry. The sample yields approximately 17,000 distinct CDR3 sequences, nearly 60% seen once. The sequence was obtained from a human donor who had recovered from COVID-19. Material: CD4+ T cells from blood, cultured in vitro, obtained before SARS-CoV-2 vaccination.

The CDR3 loop is CASSNVLWPGIETQYF. The CDR3 DNA is TGTGCCAGCAGCAATGTATTATGGCCGGGGATCGAGACCCAGTACTTC. The rearrangement links TRBV7-2 to TRBJ2-5; D is possibly TRBD2 (5 bases). This CDR3 contains 16 residues. Between the trimmed V and J ends, which lost 5 bases and 5 bases, there was a span of 21 bases. Germline loops: CDR1 SGHTA, CDR2 FQGNSA. Full variable domain (missing parts from reference TRBV7-2 and TRBJ2-5): GAGVSQSPSNKVTEKGKDVELRCDPISGHTALYWYRQSLGQGLEFLIYFQGNSAPDKSGLPSDRFSAERTGGSVSTLTIQRTQQEDSAVYLCASSNVLWPGIETQYFGPGTRLLVL.